This T cell receptor (beta chain) was found in a study of control samples from healthy donors and cancer patients (dated by TCRdb to the early 2020s). Notes on this clone: Which antigen it targets is not known. Base qualities were left out, and no much larger clone turns up one base away.

Library prep was done by the immunoSEQ multiplex PCR assay. Imported from immuneACCESS, the table was reduced by TCRdb to in-frame sequences with V and J called. These copies leave out some clones; in studies compared against another copy, an unresolved V gene accounts for under half, and the cause of the remainder is not known. The sample has about 61,000 clones on record, almost 90% of them singletons. The biggest ten clones account for roughly 5.7% of the sample. V and J are truncated by 0 bases and 10 bases respectively, leaving an intervening sequence of 15 bases. The CDR3, cysteine through phenylalanine, is 14 amino acids long. Only the CDR3 portion is preserved as DNA: 42 bases, with reading frame beginning at the first base. CDR1 and CDR2 were assigned from the germline V gene as MNHEY and SVGAGI.

This TCR was sampled from a man aged 55-75 years with colorectal cancer. Sequencing input: PBMCs. The chain uses TRBV6-5 and TRBJ2-5; tentative D gene TRBD2, with 7 bases matching. The nucleotide sequence reads as follows: TGTGCCAGCAGTTACTCGAGGGGGGGGAGTAACCAGTACTTC. It translates to CASSYSRGGSNQYF.